These T cell receptor beta chains were read from a single sample in a study of Graves' ophthalmopathy and Graves' hyperthyroidism. TCRdb fed the multiplex PCR reads into MiXCR, producing one record per CDR3 protein. The sample yields about 380,000 distinct CDR3 sequences, 15% seen once. The sequenced sample consisted of peripheral blood. These receptors all come from a woman aged 18-29 years with stable Graves' hyperthyroidism. Both conserved end residues are part of each CDR3. The D gene is left open where the match is weak. The size of a clone is reported for some rows only, either as once, few or many, or as a class for expanded clones.

d_gene	v_gene	j_gene	abundance	CDR3nt	CDR3aa
.	TRBV4-1	TRBJ2-7	many	TGCGCCAGCAGCCAGGATGGGGACGAGCAGTACTTC	CASSQDGDEQYF
.	TRBV12-3/TRBV12-4	TRBJ1-1	many	TGTGCCAGCAGTGACAGGCCTACATCAACCAAAGCTTTCTTT	CASSDRPTSTKAFF
.	TRBV20-1	TRBJ1-3	many	TGCAGTGCTAGAGATCGAGAGGACTACTCTGGAAACACCATATATTTT	CSARDREDYSGNTIYF
.	TRBV24-1	TRBJ2-5	many	TGTGCCACCAGTGATACTCAATCGGGACTCCAAGAGACCCAGTACTTC	CATSDTQSGLQETQYF
.	TRBV20-1	TRBJ1-2	many	TGCAGTGCTATCCTCGGGACGGTGGATGGAGGCTACACCTTC	CSAILGTVDGGYTF
TRBD1	TRBV20-1	TRBJ2-7	many	TGCAGTGCTAGAGATTTCCGGGACAGTCAATCGGGGGAGCAGTACTTC	CSARDFRDSQSGEQYF
.	TRBV7-2	TRBJ1-1	many	TGTGCCAGCAGCCCAGGGGCTGCGAACACTGAAGCTTTCTTT	CASSPGAANTEAFF
.	TRBV5-1	TRBJ1-2	.	TGCGCCAGCAGCTTGGAGGCGTTAGAATATGGCTACACCTTC	CASSLEALEYGYTF
.	TRBV2	TRBJ2-7	.	TGTGCCAGCAGTGAGCGGGACAGAAGATATCACGAGCAGTACTTC	CASSERDRRYHEQYF
.	TRBV5-1	TRBJ1-2	many	TGCGCCAGCGAGGTAGGCGGTGGGAACTATGGCTACACCTTC	CASEVGGGNYGYTF
.	TRBV24-1	TRBJ1-2	many	TGTGCCACCAGTTCAACGGGGTCCAACTATGGCTACACCTTC	CATSSTGSNYGYTF
.	TRBV6-1	TRBJ1-5	.	TGTGCCAGCAGTGCTGTAAGGGGCGACAATCAGCCCCAGCATTTT	CASSAVRGDNQPQHF
TRBD1	TRBV24-1	TRBJ1-2	.	TGTGCCACCAGTGATGTTCGGGACAGCTATGGCTACACCTTC	CATSDVRDSYGYTF
.	TRBV20-1	TRBJ1-1	many	TGCAGTGCTCATAGGGGTAACACTGAAGCTTTCTTT	CSAHRGNTEAFF
.	TRBV20-1	TRBJ2-3	many	TGCAGTGCTAGAGGGGGTTGGGGCTCCACAGATACGCAGTATTTT	CSARGGWGSTDTQYF
TRBD2	TRBV27	TRBJ2-7	many	TGTGCCAGCACTCGAACAGGACTAGCTCGGAACGAGCAGTACTTC	CASTRTGLARNEQYF
.	TRBV11-2	TRBJ2-6	few	TGTGCCAGCAGCTTAGTGGCCTCTGGGGCCAACGTCCTGACTTTC	CASSLVASGANVLTF
TRBD1	TRBV27	TRBJ1-2	many	TGTGCCAGCAGTTCGGCAGGGGGCGGTGATGGCTACACCTTC	CASSSAGGGDGYTF
.	TRBV12-3/TRBV12-4	TRBJ1-2	many	TGTGCCAGCAGTTTACCCGGCAGAGGCGGGCAGGGCGATGGCTACACCTTC	CASSLPGRGGQGDGYTF
.	TRBV6-2/TRBV6-3	TRBJ1-1	many	TGTGCCGGCAGAATTACAGGGATGAACACTGAAGCTTTCTTT	CAGRITGMNTEAFF
.	TRBV19	TRBJ1-5	.	TGTGCCAGTAGTCGGGCAAATAGCAATCAGCCCCAGCATTTT	CASSRANSNQPQHF
.	TRBV29-1	TRBJ1-2	many	TGCAGCGTTGAAGGTGGGGTATCTGGCTACACCTTC	CSVEGGVSGYTF
.	TRBV19	TRBJ1-1	.	TGTGCCAGTAGTTCCACTAAGCCTAACACTGAAGCTTTCTTT	CASSSTKPNTEAFF
.	TRBV9	TRBJ2-5	few	TGTGCCAGCAGCGTCTCTAGCGTCGTGGAGGAGACCCAGTACTTC	CASSVSSVVEETQYF
.	TRBV12-3/TRBV12-4	TRBJ1-6	many	TGTGCCAGCAGTTTAGCGTCTTGGGGCCTTAATTCACCCCTCCACTTT	CASSLASWGLNSPLHF
.	TRBV4-1	TRBJ1-1	.	TGCGCCAGCAGCCAAGACACGTACACTGACGCTTTCTTT	CASSQDTYTDAFF
.	TRBV7-9	TRBJ1-3	many	TGTGCCAGCAGCTTAGACAGCGGAAACACCATATATTTT	CASSLDSGNTIYF
TRBD1	TRBV19	TRBJ1-2	many	TGTGCCAGCACGGACAGGGGTGGTGGCTACACCTTC	CASTDRGGGYTF
.	TRBV29-1	TRBJ2-7	.	TGCAGCGTTGTAAGGGGACCCTACGAGCAGTACTTC	CSVVRGPYEQYF
.	TRBV25-1	TRBJ2-7	many	TGTGCCAGCAGTGAAATCGGGCTACGAGGGCAGTACTTC	CASSEIGLRGQYF
.	TRBV7-3	TRBJ1-6	few	TGTGCCAGCAGCATGGGCAGAGATTCACCCCTCCACTTT	CASSMGRDSPLHF
.	TRBV12-3/TRBV12-4	TRBJ2-5	.	TGTGCCAGCTCGAATGGGGGGGGCCACCGGGAGACCCAGTACTTC	CASSNGGGHRETQYF
.	TRBV11-3	TRBJ1-2	many	TGTGCCAGCAGCTTAGGCGGGGCCCAGAAGGGCTACACCTTC	CASSLGGAQKGYTF
.	TRBV6-1	TRBJ2-7	.	TGTGCCAGCAGTGAAATAACGGTGCGAGTAGCGAAATACGAGCAGTACTTC	CASSEITVRVAKYEQYF
TRBD1	TRBV12-3/TRBV12-4	TRBJ1-2	many	TGTGCCAGCAGTCCTACCGGGGACAGTTCCTATAGCTACACCTTC	CASSPTGDSSYSYTF
.	TRBV4-2	TRBJ2-7	few	TGTGCCAGCAGCCAAGATCCGCAGGGACTCTACGAGCAGTACTTC	CASSQDPQGLYEQYF
TRBD1	TRBV12-3/TRBV12-4	TRBJ1-2	many	TGTGCCAGCAGTCAAGGACAGGGGGCATATGGCTACACCTTC	CASSQGQGAYGYTF
.	TRBV2	TRBJ1-3	many	TGTGCCAGCAGCACGGGACAACCTACCTCTGGAAACACCATATATTTT	CASSTGQPTSGNTIYF
.	TRBV6-5	TRBJ1-2	.	TGTGCCAGCAGTTACTCGGACGACCCCTATGGCTACACCTTC	CASSYSDDPYGYTF
TRBD1	TRBV7-2	TRBJ1-1	many	TGTGCCAGCAGCCCAGACTTCACAGGGGTCGGGGCTTTCTTT	CASSPDFTGVGAFF
TRBD1	TRBV6-5	TRBJ1-2	many	TGTGCCAGCAGTTACCACAGGGGCTATGGCTACACCTTC	CASSYHRGYGYTF
TRBD1	TRBV9	TRBJ2-5	.	TGTGCCAGCAGCGAAACCGGGACAGGGGGCCCAAAGACCCAGTACTTC	CASSETGTGGPKTQYF
.	TRBV12-3/TRBV12-4	TRBJ1-3	many	TGTGCCAGCAGTTCAAACAGTGGAAACACCATATATTTT	CASSSNSGNTIYF
.	TRBV7-3	TRBJ2-5	many	TGTGCCAGCAGCCTGACCGGAATGGGGGAAGAGACCCAGTACTTC	CASSLTGMGEETQYF
.	TRBV6-2/TRBV6-3	TRBJ2-2	many	TGTGCCAGCAGCGACGGGCAGGGGCACACCGGGGAGCTGTTTTTT	CASSDGQGHTGELFF